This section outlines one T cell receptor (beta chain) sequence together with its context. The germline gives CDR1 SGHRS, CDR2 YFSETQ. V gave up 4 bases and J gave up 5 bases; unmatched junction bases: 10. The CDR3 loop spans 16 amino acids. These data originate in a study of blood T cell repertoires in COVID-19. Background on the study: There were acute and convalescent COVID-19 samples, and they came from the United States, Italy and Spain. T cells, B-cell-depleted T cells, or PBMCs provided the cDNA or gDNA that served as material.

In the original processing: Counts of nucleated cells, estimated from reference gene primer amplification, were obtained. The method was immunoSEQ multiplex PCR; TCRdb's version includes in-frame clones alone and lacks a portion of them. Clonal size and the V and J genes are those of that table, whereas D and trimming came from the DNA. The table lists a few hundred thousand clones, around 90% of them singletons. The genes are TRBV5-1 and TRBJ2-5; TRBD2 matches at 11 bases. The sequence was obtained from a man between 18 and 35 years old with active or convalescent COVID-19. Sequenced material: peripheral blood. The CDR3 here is CASSGNSGGGRETQYF. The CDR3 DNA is TGCGCCAGCAGCGGAAATAGCGGGGGGGGTCGCGAGACCCAGTACTTC.